The 9 T cell receptor beta chains presented below share a single source sample, sequenced in a study of blood T cell repertoires in COVID-19. The assay was immunoSEQ multiplex PCR, and TCRdb's table has in-frame clones only and misses some. The sample holds some 38,000 clones, about 88% seen once. Sequencing input: peripheral blood. The receptor source for this set is a man in his 70s with acute or convalescent COVID-19.

The chain couples TRBV27 to TRBJ2-2; 12 bases match TRBD2. The CDR3 consists of 17 residues. Germline loops: CDR1 MNHEY, CDR2 SMNVEV (reference sequence). After removal of 4 bases from V and 6 bases from J, the junction contained 9 bases not matched to a gene. The DNA for the CDR3 is TGTGCCAGCAGTTCACGGACTAGCGGGACGCTCCCCGGGGAGCTGTTTTTT. The encoded protein is CASSSRTSGTLPGELFF.

This rearrangement joins TRBV28 to TRBJ1-3; D remains unclear. The CDR3 has 12 amino acids. Germline V lookup: CDR1 MDHEN, CDR2 SYDVKM. Trimming cost V 3 bases and J 7 bases, with 7 bases left between them. DNA of the CDR3: TGTGCCAGCAGTTTTTTCGGGAACACCATATATTTT. Translating it yields CASSFFGNTIYF.

The sample holds one count of this clone. The V call is TRBV7-2, the J call TRBJ1-6, with D unresolved. The CDR3 length is 12 residues. V lost 3 bases and J 7 bases, leaving 4 bases between the germline ends. Germline CDR1 is SGHTA and CDR2 is FQGNSA. CDR3 in amino acids: CASSLRNSPLHF. The CDR3 DNA is TGTGCCAGCAGCTTGAGGAATTCACCCCTCCACTTT.

A remark on this clone: Other DNA sequences in this specimen translate into the identical CDR3. The rearrangement joins TRBV9 to TRBJ2-5, with 8 bases identical to TRBD1. Germline CDR1 and CDR2: SGDLS and YYNGEE. Trimming removed 0 bases from V and 5 bases from J; junction bases left unmatched: 12. The CDR3 runs 17 residues. CDR3 residues: CASSVGTGNLLGETQYF. As DNA, the CDR3 is TGTGCCAGCAGCGTAGGGACAGGGAATCTCTTGGGGGAGACCCAGTACTTC.

The genes are TRBV9 and TRBJ1-2; perhaps TRBD1 as D (6 bases). V shed 0 bases and J shed 6 bases, with 15 bases lying between them. This CDR3 is built from 15 residues. CDR1 and CDR2 from the germline V gene are SGDLS and YYNGEE. The CDR3 sequence is CASSVDLQGRNGYTF. The CDR3 nucleotides read TGTGCCAGCAGCGTAGATTTACAGGGTCGTAATGGCTACACCTTC.

The V gene is TRBV5-6, the J gene TRBJ1-1; 7 bases agree with TRBD1. Trimming took 3 bases from V and 5 from J; bases not matched to a gene: 10. The CDR3 has 15 amino acids. The germline V gene encodes CDR1 SGHDT and CDR2 YYEEEE. The CDR3 nucleotides read TGTGCCAGCAGCTCCATAGACAGGGCCGCGACTGAAGCTTTCTTT. This encodes CASSSIDRAATEAFF.

Only one count was recorded for this clone. The genes are TRBV7-2 and TRBJ2-7, with D possibly being TRBD2 (5 bases). The CDR3 sequence is 14 residues long. V was clipped by 1 base and J by 6 bases, with 13 bases between them. Germline loops: CDR1 SGHTA, CDR2 FQGNSA. The CDR3 here is CASSLGYSDGEQYF. The CDR3 DNA follows: TGTGCCAGCAGCTTAGGGTATAGCGACGGCGAGCAGTACTTC.

This clone has only one observation. This chain connects TRBV2 to TRBJ2-1; 8 nucleotides agree with TRBD1. Germline V lookup: CDR1 SNHLY, CDR2 FYNNEI. The CDR3 runs to 14 residues. V shed 6 bases, J shed 4 bases, and the junction held 5 bases outside the gene matches. The CDR3 sequence: CASRSTGVYNEQFF. The CDR3 region has the DNA TGTGCCAGCAGGTCGACAGGGGTATACAATGAGCAGTTCTTC.

This chain uses TRBV12-3 or TRBV12-4 with TRBJ1-1; 7 nucleotides line up with TRBD1. This CDR3 is built from 12 residues. V trimming: 8 bases; J trimming: 1 base; junction bases outside the gene matches: 1. CDR3 sequence reads: CASGTANTEAFF. The CDR3 nucleotides read TGTGCCAGCGGGACAGCGAACACTGAAGCTTTCTTT.